Presented here are 17 T cell receptor beta chains from one specimen sequenced in a study of graft-versus-host responses after intestinal transplantation. Libraries were prepared by immunoSEQ multiplex PCR; TCRdb keeps only in-frame clonotypes and omits some of them. The repertoire has some 14,000 clones, 35% of them found once; the top ten carry about 2.3%. The plating included around 200,000 irradiated, violet-dye-labeled stimulator cells together with around 200,000 CFSE-labeled responder cells. This specimen was alloreactive CD8+ T cells from a mixed lymphocyte reaction culture, taken before intestinal transplant. Subset denoted: CFSE-low proliferating T cells sorted from roughly six-day pre-transplant mixed lymphocyte reaction (GvH or HvG direction). The receptors shown here come from a human patient who received an intestinal transplant.

This clone was counted between two and nine times. This chain joins TRBV27 and TRBJ2-3; the match to TRBD1 covers 8 bases. CDR3 length equals 14 residues. CDR1 MNHEY and CDR2 SMNVEV come from the germline V gene (reference sequence). V shed 7 bases and J 6 bases; nucleotides not matched to a gene: 9. In DNA, the CDR3 is TGTGCCAGCAAGGAGGGCAGGGGGCCTGATACGCAGTATTTT. Its translation is CASKEGRGPDTQYF.

J is TRBJ1-2 and V is TRBV29-1, with 9 bases identical to TRBD1. The CDR3 is 12 residues long. Germline CDR1 SQVTM, CDR2 ANQGSEA. Trimming removed 6 bases from V and 3 bases from J; junction bases left unmatched: 2. CDR3 in amino acids: CSVRQGDYGYTF. CDR3 sequence (DNA): TGCAGCGTGAGACAGGGGGACTATGGCTACACCTTC.

Concerning this clone: The junction and the germline gene differ at one end; a read error may be behind it. The rearrangement uses TRBV19 and TRBJ2-5; the D gene could be TRBD1 or TRBD2 (5 bases each). This CDR3 spans 14 amino acids. CDR1 and CDR2 from the germline V gene are LNHDA and SQIVND (reference sequence). Here the CDR3 reads CASSARDRQETQYF. CDR3 nucleotide sequence: TGTGCCAGTAGTGCCCGGGACCGCCAAGAAACCCAGTACTTC. The variable domain in full, with the rest retrieved from reference TRBV19 and TRBJ2-5, is DGGITQSPKYLFRKEGQNVTLSCEQNLNHDAMYWYRQDPGQGLRLIYYSQIVNDFQKGDIAEGYSVSREKKESFPLTVTSAQKNPTAFYLCASSARDRQETQYFGPGTRLLVL.

The chain links TRBV18 to TRBJ1-5; D is unclear. V lost 1 base, J lost 11 bases, and 18 bases lay in between. The CDR3 is 15 residues long. The germline CDR1 and CDR2 sequences are KGHSH and LQKENI. This CDR3 reads CASSPRWEFVKAQHF. DNA of the CDR3: TGTGCCAGCTCACCACGATGGGAGTTCGTTAAGGCCCAGCATTTT.

The chain has TRBV6-6 and TRBJ1-4; no firm D call. In germline, CDR1 is MNHNY, CDR2 SVGAGI (reference sequence). The CDR3 sequence is 12 residues long. V dropped 5 bases and J dropped 10 bases, with 11 bases sitting between them. CDR3 DNA: TGTGCCAGCAGTATCGACCAACGAAAACTGTTTTTT. Its protein product is CASSIDQRKLFF.

The rearrangement uses TRBV7-2 and TRBJ2-3; D uncertain. CDR3 length equals 13 residues. The V end was cut by 1 base, the J end by 3 bases, with 5 bases between. Germline V gene sequence: CDR1 SGHTA, CDR2 FQGNSA. The DNA of the CDR3 is TGTGCCAGCAGCTTAGTGGAAACAGATACGCAGTATTTT. Its translation is CASSLVETDTQYF.

This sequence joins TRBV5-1 and TRBJ2-1; unclear D gene. The germline V gene has CDR1 SGHRS and CDR2 YFSETQ. Trimming cost V 0 bases and J 6 bases, with 4 bases left between them. This CDR3 is built from 12 residues. The CDR3 protein is CASSLAINEQFF. The CDR3 nucleotides read TGCGCCAGCAGCTTGGCGATCAATGAGCAGTTCTTC.

A few counts support this clone. The chain links TRBV6-9 to TRBJ2-7, with D possibly being TRBD2 (6 bases). V lost 3 bases, J lost 2 bases, and 11 bases lay in between. The CDR3 length is 14 residues. Germline loops: CDR1 MNHGY, CDR2 SVAAGI. CDR3 coding DNA: TGTGCCAGCAGTTACGCGGGAACCCCCTACGAGCAGTACTTC. Amino acids: CASSYAGTPYEQYF.

This chain connects TRBV5-5 to TRBJ2-1; D may be TRBD1 (5 bases). The germline V gene has CDR1 SGHKS and CDR2 YYEKEE (reference sequence). CDR3 length: 17 residues. Trimming removed 2 bases at V and 5 bases at J, with 20 bases between. The CDR3 region is CASSLRTYQAPHNEQFF. The CDR3 bases are TGTGCCAGCAGCTTACGGACATACCAAGCGCCCCACAATGAGCAGTTCTTC.

The V call is TRBV5-1, the J call TRBJ2-2, with TRBD2 identical over 7 bases. Germline V lookup: CDR1 SGHRS, CDR2 YFSETQ. The CDR3 is 15 amino acids. V dropped 3 bases and J dropped 5; count of bases not matched to a gene: 7. The CDR3 here is CASSWTRYGTGELFF. CDR3 nucleotide sequence: TGCGCCAGCAGCTGGACTAGATATGGGACCGGGGAGCTGTTTTTT.

The table lists this clone with a few counts. V gene TRBV7-2 combines with J gene TRBJ2-7; 10 positions agree with TRBD2. Germline CDR1 SGHTA, CDR2 FQGNSA. Unmatched junction bases numbered 3, after V lost 4 bases and J lost 3 bases. The CDR3 runs 14 residues. The CDR3 protein is CASSSTSGVYEQYF. As DNA, the CDR3 is TGTGCCAGCAGCTCAACTAGCGGGGTCTACGAGCAGTACTTC.

This chain connects TRBV27 to TRBJ1-1; possible D gene TRBD1, 5 bases. This CDR3 region has 14 residues. CDR1 is MNHEY, CDR2 SMNVEV, per germline (reference sequence). Deletions cut 6 bases from V and 1 base from J, with 12 bases between. The CDR3 loop reads CASSVLGGNTEAFF. CDR3 sequence (DNA): TGTGCCAGCAGCGTCTTGGGGGGGAACACTGAAGCTTTCTTT.

This sequence joins TRBV5-1 and TRBJ2-7, with 10 bases fitting TRBD2. This CDR3 region has 15 residues. Germline V gives CDR1 SGHRS, CDR2 YFSETQ. J gave up 2 bases and V 5 bases, and 7 bases lay outside the gene matches. The CDR3 is CASSSPGLAPYEQYF. DNA for the CDR3: TGCGCCAGCAGTTCACCGGGACTAGCGCCCTACGAGCAGTACTTC.

The chain uses TRBV6-6 and TRBJ1-1; maybe TRBD1 (5 bases). Trimming removed 1 base from V and 5 bases from J, with 14 bases in between. There are 15 residues in the CDR3. CDR1 and CDR2 (germline): MNHNY, SVGAGI (reference sequence). DNA of the CDR3: TGTGCCAGCAGTTACTTTGCCACAGGTAGGACTGAAGCTTTCTTT. As protein: CASSYFATGRTEAFF.

This clone showed up just once. The CDR3 sequence: CASSPSTGWQPQHF. CDR3 nucleotide sequence: TGTGCCAGTAGTCCCAGCACTGGTTGGCAGCCCCAGCATTTT. The chain has TRBV19 and TRBJ1-5; D not resolved. The CDR3 runs to 14 residues. CDR1 LNHDA and CDR2 SQIVND come from the germline V gene (reference sequence). Trimming left V 5 bases short and J 7 bases short, with 15 bases between. Supplemented by reference TRBV19 and TRBJ1-5, the full variable domain reads DGGITQSPKYLFRKEGQNVTLSCEQNLNHDAMYWYRQDPGQGLRLIYYSQIVNDFQKGDIAEGYSVSREKKESFPLTVTSAQKNPTAFYLCASSPSTGWQPQHFGDGTRLSIL.

The chain links TRBV27 to TRBJ2-1; the D is unclear. The CDR3 is made up of 12 amino acids. The germline V and J ends were trimmed by 2 bases and 9 bases, with 8 bases remaining between them. The germline gives CDR1 MNHEY, CDR2 SMNVEV (reference sequence). In nucleotides, the CDR3 is TGTGCCAGCAGTTTAATGGGTACTGAGCAGTTCTTC. Its protein is CASSLMGTEQFF.

J is TRBJ1-3 and V is TRBV23-1; D ambiguous. TRBV23-1 is annotated as an ORF whose role is uncertain. The CDR3 is 16 residues long. The V gene lost 4 bases and the J gene lost 4 bases, with 17 bases spanning the gap. The CDR3 DNA reads as TGCGCCAGCAGTCGGTTCCTCCCGGAGGGCGGAAACACCATATATTTT. Its protein is CASSRFLPEGGNTIYF.